Reported below is one T cell receptor beta chain. The CDR3 sequence is 16 residues long. Trimming cost V 1 base and J 0 bases; bases outside gene matches: 2. From germline, CDR1 is LGHNT and CDR2 FRNRAP. This specimen belongs to a study of blood T cell repertoires in COVID-19. The wider study: Spain, Italy and the United States supplied samples that represented acute and convalescent COVID-19. PBMCs, B-cell-depleted T cells, or T cells provided the cDNA or gDNA that made up the material.

Per the original methods: Nucleated cell number was recorded as an estimate derived from reference gene primer amplification. Libraries were prepared by immunoSEQ multiplex PCR; TCRdb keeps only in-frame clonotypes and omits some of them. The V and J calls and the clone size are those of that table, but D and trimming were determined from the DNA. The repertoire holds approximately 80,000 clones, approximately 90% seen once, with roughly 9.1% in the top ten. The chain combines TRBV12-5 with TRBJ1-5, with 8 bases identical to TRBD1. This receptor was identified in a human donor in a cohort sampled during active COVID-19. Material for sequencing was peripheral blood. CDR3 DNA sequence: TGTGCTAGTGGTTTGGGACAGGGGAGTAGCAATCAGCCCCAGCATTTT. This gives the protein CASGLGQGSSNQPQHF.